The rows below give T cell receptor beta chains drawn from one sample of a study of blood T cell repertoires in COVID-19. Generated by immunoSEQ multiplex PCR, the TCRdb table keeps only in-frame clones and is missing some. The sample carries nearly 250,000 clones, more than 80% recorded once. Sequencing used PBMCs or T cells enriched from blood (not recorded which). The receptors were sampled from a man aged 50 or older who had been exposed to COVID-19. CDR3s include the opening cysteine and the closing phenylalanine or tryptophan. Fields, in order: V gene, J gene, CDR3 protein.

v_gene: TRBV27
j_gene: TRBJ1-1
CDR3aa: CASSSLRAGGSAFF

v_gene: TRBV18
j_gene: TRBJ2-1
CDR3aa: CASSPIAGGPYNEQFF

v_gene: TRBV5-1
j_gene: TRBJ2-1
CDR3aa: CASSLDPGNEQFF

v_gene: TRBV2
j_gene: TRBJ1-2
CDR3aa: CASSTSGGYGYTF

v_gene: TRBV27
j_gene: TRBJ1-6
CDR3aa: CASAEGRANSPLHF

v_gene: TRBV27
j_gene: TRBJ2-7
CDR3aa: CASSPVRAGDVLGEQYF

v_gene: TRBV29-1
j_gene: TRBJ1-2
CDR3aa: CSVGRGNYGYTF

v_gene: TRBV5-6
j_gene: TRBJ2-1
CDR3aa: CASSPTTGVYNEQFF

v_gene: TRBV7-2
j_gene: TRBJ2-7
CDR3aa: CASSLDRGETYEQYF

v_gene: TRBV9
j_gene: TRBJ1-1
CDR3aa: CASSQGTETEAFF

v_gene: TRBV9
j_gene: TRBJ1-2
CDR3aa: CASSARVDYGYTF

v_gene: TRBV18
j_gene: TRBJ2-2
CDR3aa: CASSPGRWDRRAGELFF

v_gene: TRBV5-1
j_gene: TRBJ2-1
CDR3aa: CASSLVGRYSGRKFF

v_gene: TRBV28
j_gene: TRBJ2-1
CDR3aa: CASSLWGGQFF

v_gene: TRBV11-2
j_gene: TRBJ2-5
CDR3aa: CASSRGIEYSKETQYF

v_gene: TRBV14
j_gene: TRBJ1-2
CDR3aa: CASSPFGQVVPGYTF

v_gene: TRBV5-1
j_gene: TRBJ2-5
CDR3aa: CASSLSGTSGGAPETQYF

v_gene: TRBV3-1/TRBV3-2
j_gene: TRBJ2-1
CDR3aa: CASSVLAGGGNEQFF

v_gene: TRBV12-3/TRBV12-4
j_gene: TRBJ2-2
CDR3aa: CASSPRQDGELFF

v_gene: TRBV28
j_gene: TRBJ1-1
CDR3aa: CASMAGGANWGTEAFF

v_gene: TRBV2
j_gene: TRBJ2-5
CDR3aa: CASSPQLAGVQETQYF

v_gene: TRBV10-3
j_gene: TRBJ1-1
CDR3aa: CAIRKGMNTEAFF

v_gene: TRBV7-9
j_gene: TRBJ1-6
CDR3aa: CASSLVQEGLDSPLHF

v_gene: TRBV7-7
j_gene: TRBJ2-6
CDR3aa: CASSPISGANVLTF

v_gene: TRBV9
j_gene: TRBJ1-2
CDR3aa: CASSARRQGDGYTF

v_gene: TRBV5-1
j_gene: TRBJ2-1
CDR3aa: CASSLLTSPNEQFF

v_gene: TRBV7-8
j_gene: TRBJ2-5
CDR3aa: CASSLLGTSGGAETQYF

v_gene: TRBV27
j_gene: TRBJ2-2
CDR3aa: CASTLGIAGTGELFF

v_gene: TRBV6-5
j_gene: TRBJ1-6
CDR3aa: CASSSFRNSPLHF